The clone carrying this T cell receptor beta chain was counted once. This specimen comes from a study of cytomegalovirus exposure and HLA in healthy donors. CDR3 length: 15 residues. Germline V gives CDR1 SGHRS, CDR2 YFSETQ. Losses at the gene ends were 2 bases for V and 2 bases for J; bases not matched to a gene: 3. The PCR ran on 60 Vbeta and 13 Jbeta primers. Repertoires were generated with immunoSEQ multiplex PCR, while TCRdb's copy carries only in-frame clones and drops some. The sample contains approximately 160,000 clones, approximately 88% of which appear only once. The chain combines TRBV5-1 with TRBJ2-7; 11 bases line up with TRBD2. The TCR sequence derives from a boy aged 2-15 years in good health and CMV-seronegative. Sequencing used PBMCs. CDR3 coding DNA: TGCGCCAGCAGCTTACTAGCGGGAGAGGCCTACGAGCAGTACTTC. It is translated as CASSLLAGEAYEQYF.